These 5 T cell receptor beta chains were sequenced from one sample in a study of cytomegalovirus exposure and HLA in healthy donors (TCRdb year 2017). Library generation was performed with the immunoSEQ multiplex PCR assay. The multiplex PCR relied on a mix of 60 forward primers for TCR Vbeta segments and 13 reverse primers for TCR Jbeta segments. Held by TCRdb, this immuneACCESS table contains in-frame sequences only and omits some clones. Under half of the omission traces to an unresolved V gene where checked; the cause of the rest is unknown. The sample has some 170,000 clones on record, under 85% of them singletons. The ten most abundant clones make up about 2.5% of the sample. Sample: PBMCs. These receptors were collected from a human donor in good health.

This rearrangement joins TRBV6-1 to TRBJ1-1, with 7 positions matching TRBD1. The CDR3 loop spans 15 amino acids. CDR1 is MNHNS and CDR2 is SASEGT in the germline V gene. Germline trimming cut 4 bases from V and 3 bases from J; bases unmatched to any gene: 8. The CDR3 bases are TGTGCCAGCAGTGGGAATCAGGGGGTAGACACTGAAGCTTTCTTT. As protein: CASSGNQGVDTEAFF.

This chain connects TRBV7-9 to TRBJ2-6; 11 nucleotides align to TRBD1. Germline assignment: CDR1 SEHNR and CDR2 FQNEAQ (reference sequence). The CDR3 consists of 18 residues. With V trimmed by 4 bases and J by 2 bases, 7 bases remained unmatched. The chain's CDR3 is CASSSGQGAVPGANVLTF. DNA of the CDR3: TGTGCCAGCAGCTCCGGACAGGGGGCAGTACCTGGGGCCAACGTCCTGACTTTC.

This clone was observed a few times. The V call is TRBV4-1, the J call TRBJ2-7, with TRBD1 matching over 7 bases. The CDR3 sequence is 15 residues long. Germline V gives CDR1 MGHRA, CDR2 YSYEKL. The V gene end was trimmed by 0 bases and the J gene end by 1 base; junction bases not matched to a gene: 3. This CDR3 reads CASSQDRGLSYEQYF. As DNA, the CDR3 is TGCGCCAGCAGCCAAGATAGGGGGCTTTCCTACGAGCAGTACTTC.

J is TRBJ2-3 and V is TRBV5-1; 16 bases map to TRBD2. Germline V CDR1 and CDR2: SGHRS, YFSETQ. J was trimmed by 6 bases and V by 3 bases; bases with no gene match: 7. The CDR3 has 17 residues. CDR3 amino acids: CASSSGTSGGATDTQYF. CDR3 in DNA: TGCGCCAGCAGCTCGGGGACTAGCGGGGGGGCCACGGATACGCAGTATTTT.

The chain joins TRBV7-9 to TRBJ1-2; D possibly corresponds to TRBD1 (5 bases). Trimming stripped 5 bases from V and 4 bases from J, with 11 bases between. CDR1 is SEHNR and CDR2 is FQNEAQ in the germline V gene (reference sequence). The CDR3 has 13 amino acids. The CDR3 loop is CASSPREGYGYTF. The CDR3 DNA sequence: TGTGCCAGCAGCCCCAGGGAGGGCTATGGCTACACCTTC. Full variable domain (rest looked up from reference TRBV7-9 and TRBJ1-2): DTGVSQNPRHKITKRGQNVTFRCDPISEHNRLYWYRQTLGQGPEFLTYFQNEAQLEKSRLLSDRFSAERPKGSFSTLEIQRTEQGDSAMYLCASSPREGYGYTFGSGTRLTVV.